A selection of T cell receptor beta chains follows, all from one sample in a study of blood T cell repertoires in COVID-19. Produced via immunoSEQ multiplex PCR; TCRdb's table is partial and in-frame only. The table records about 100,000 clones, 80% to 90% of them present only once. Sequenced sample: PBMCs or T cells enriched from blood (not recorded which). These receptors came from a woman in her fifties or sixties who had recovered from COVID-19. CDR3s include the opening cysteine and the closing phenylalanine or tryptophan. D genes are given only for firm matches. The size of a clone is reported for some rows only, either as once, few or many, or as a class for expanded clones.

V	D	J	size	CDR3	DNA
TRBV3-1/TRBV3-2	.	TRBJ2-7	once	CASSLTTYEQYF	TGTGCCAGCAGCCTCACAACCTACGAGCAGTACTTC
TRBV7-2	.	TRBJ1-1	once	CASTLLSVPEAFF	TGTGCCAGCACCCTTCTTTCGGTCCCTGAAGCTTTCTTT
TRBV24-1	TRBD1	TRBJ2-5	.	CATSDPRGPGGAQYF	TGTGCCACCAGTGACCCCAGGGGGCCCGGGGGAGCCCAGTACTTC
TRBV3-1/TRBV3-2	.	TRBJ1-1	.	CASSQSEGTNQWNTEAFF	TGTGCCAGCAGCCAATCCGAAGGGACAAACCAATGGAACACTGAAGCTTTCTTT
TRBV27	TRBD1	TRBJ2-6	.	CASSSDRVSGANVLTF	TGTGCCAGCAGTTCGGACAGGGTCTCTGGGGCCAACGTCCTGACTTTC
TRBV6-6	TRBD1	TRBJ2-2	.	CASSRPQGGRVAGELFF	TGTGCCAGCAGTCGCCCGCAAGGGGGCAGGGTGGCCGGGGAGCTGTTTTTT
TRBV10-2	TRBD2	TRBJ2-5	.	CASTKKGLAGETQYF	TGCGCCAGCACCAAAAAGGGGCTAGCGGGAGAGACCCAGTACTTC
TRBV5-6	.	TRBJ1-2	.	CASSLATGVYGYTF	TGTGCCAGCAGCTTGGCGACGGGGGTCTATGGCTACACCTTC
TRBV27	TRBD1	TRBJ2-7	.	CASSSQHATGGWYEQYF	TGTGCCAGCAGTTCCCAACACGCGACAGGGGGGTGGTACGAGCAGTACTTC
TRBV11-2	TRBD1	TRBJ1-4	.	CASSLTGGDEKLFF	TGTGCCAGCAGCTTAACAGGGGGCGATGAAAAACTGTTTTTT
TRBV7-3	.	TRBJ1-1	many	CASSPGQNTEAFF	TGTGCCAGCAGCCCGGGACAGAACACTGAAGCTTTCTTT
TRBV28	TRBD1	TRBJ2-7	.	CASSYRDRGSEQYF	TGTGCCAGCAGTTACCGGGACAGGGGGAGCGAGCAGTACTTC
TRBV10-3	TRBD2	TRBJ2-1	.	CAITTGTSGRSEQFF	TGTGCCATAACGACCGGGACTAGCGGGAGGTCTGAGCAGTTCTTC
TRBV10-1	.	TRBJ2-3	.	CASSDRGGGTDTQYF	TGCGCCAGCAGTGACAGAGGCGGTGGGACAGATACGCAGTATTTT
TRBV3-1/TRBV3-2	TRBD1	TRBJ1-2	few	CASSHRGVSANYGYTF	TGTGCCAGCAGTCACAGGGGTGTTTCCGCTAACTATGGCTACACCTTC
TRBV11-2	TRBD1	TRBJ2-7	.	CASSSRDRVYEQYF	TGTGCCAGCAGCAGCCGGGACAGGGTCTACGAGCAGTACTTC
TRBV11-2	.	TRBJ1-3	.	CASSPTVTGGNTIYF	TGTGCCAGCAGCCCGACCGTCACGGGGGGAAACACCATATATTTT
TRBV6-5	.	TRBJ2-2	.	CASSYRGNANTGELFF	TGTGCCAGCAGTTACCGAGGGAACGCGAACACCGGGGAGCTGTTTTTT
TRBV20-1	TRBD2	TRBJ2-2	once	CSASVTGGRANTGELFF	TGCAGTGCTAGTGTAACGGGCGGGAGGGCGAACACCGGGGAGCTGTTTTTT
TRBV19	.	TRBJ2-2	.	CASSILPLRSTGELFF	TGTGCCAGTAGTATTTTACCCCTCAGGTCCACCGGGGAGCTGTTTTTT
TRBV18	TRBD1	TRBJ1-6	.	CASSPGTGYNSPLHF	TGTGCCAGCTCACCAGGGACAGGGTACAATTCACCCCTCCACTTT
TRBV27	TRBD2	TRBJ2-5	.	CASSLTLAGETQYF	TGTGCCAGCAGTCTAACGCTAGCGGGAGAGACCCAGTACTTC
TRBV6-1	.	TRBJ2-5	few	CASSEANSGRQETQYF	TGTGCCAGCAGTGAAGCAAATAGCGGCAGGCAAGAGACCCAGTACTTC
TRBV19	.	TRBJ1-5	once	CASILGDSNQPQHF	TGTGCCAGTATTCTCGGTGATAGCAATCAGCCCCAGCATTTT
TRBV28	TRBD2	TRBJ2-3	.	CASSAAGGRALSTDTQYF	TGTGCCAGCAGTGCAGCCGGGGGGAGGGCGCTTTCAACAGATACGCAGTATTTT
TRBV3-1/TRBV3-2	.	TRBJ1-1	.	CASSQGSQGTEAFF	TGTGCCAGCAGCCAAGGAAGTCAGGGAACTGAAGCTTTCTTT
TRBV7-8	TRBD1	TRBJ1-5	few	CASSFLDWGQGAQPQHF	TGTGCCAGCAGCTTTCTTGATTGGGGACAGGGGGCACAGCCCCAGCATTTT
TRBV2	.	TRBJ1-6	.	CASSFRASYNSPLHF	TGTGCCAGCTCATTCCGCGCGTCCTATAATTCACCCCTCCACTTT
TRBV18	TRBD1	TRBJ1-1	.	CASSTGTVGTEAFF	TGTGCCAGCTCAACCGGGACAGTCGGTACTGAAGCTTTCTTT
TRBV21-1	.	TRBJ1-2	.	CASSKAGEGVNYGYTF	TGTGCCAGCAGCAAAGCTGGAGAGGGAGTCAACTATGGCTACACCTTC
TRBV4-1	.	TRBJ1-1	once	CASSQGYASDTEAFF	TGCGCCAGCAGCCAAGGTTACGCCTCGGACACTGAAGCTTTCTTT
TRBV6-5	.	TRBJ1-4	.	CASSLDSLNEKLFF	TGTGCCAGCAGTTTAGACAGTCTTAATGAAAAACTGTTTTTT
TRBV3-1/TRBV3-2	TRBD1	TRBJ1-6	.	CASSQRTGGNSPLHF	TGTGCCAGCAGCCAGCGCACAGGGGGCAATTCACCCCTCCACTTT
TRBV7-9	TRBD2	TRBJ2-7	.	CASSHLTSGRAYEQYF	TGTGCCAGCAGCCATCTTACTAGCGGGAGAGCCTACGAGCAGTACTTC
TRBV27	.	TRBJ2-7	.	CASRYSSIQGVPYEQYF	TGTGCCAGCAGATACTCATCGATACAGGGCGTTCCCTACGAGCAGTACTTC
TRBV3-1/TRBV3-2	.	TRBJ1-2	.	CASSQGGPWRRVHGYTF	TGTGCCAGCAGCCAAGGAGGGCCCTGGCGGAGGGTCCATGGCTACACCTTC
TRBV5-3	.	TRBJ1-3	.	CARSFPGSSGNTIYF	TGTGCCAGAAGCTTCCCCGGGAGCTCTGGAAACACCATATATTTT
TRBV6-5	.	TRBJ2-3	.	CASSSPGLLDTQYF	TGTGCCAGCAGTTCTCCTGGACTTTTGGATACGCAGTATTTT
TRBV3-1/TRBV3-2	TRBD2	TRBJ2-7	.	CASSPPAPGTSGRGPYEQYF	TGTGCCAGCAGCCCGCCAGCTCCTGGGACTAGCGGGAGGGGCCCCTACGAGCAGTACTTC
TRBV28	TRBD1	TRBJ2-7	.	CASSSTGTGRPREQYF	TGTGCCAGCAGTTCAACCGGGACAGGGAGACCACGCGAGCAGTACTTC
TRBV10-3	TRBD1	TRBJ2-2	.	CAIRPDRVHGELFF	TGTGCCATCAGACCGGACAGGGTTCACGGGGAGCTGTTTTTT
TRBV9	.	TRBJ2-3	once	CASSPWLGTTDTQYF	TGTGCCAGCAGCCCTTGGCTGGGCACCACAGATACGCAGTATTTT
TRBV2	TRBD1	TRBJ2-4	.	CASSEGRQGAVQYF	TGTGCCAGCAGTGAAGGTCGGCAGGGGGCCGTTCAGTACTTC
TRBV19	TRBD2	TRBJ2-3	few	CASKASGRVTDTQYF	TGTGCCAGTAAGGCTAGCGGGAGAGTCACAGATACGCAGTATTTT
TRBV29-1	TRBD1	TRBJ2-2	.	CSAWDRHTGELFF	TGCAGCGCCTGGGACAGACACACCGGGGAGCTGTTTTTT
TRBV19	TRBD2	TRBJ2-7	few	CASSLGTSGSREQYF	TGTGCCAGTAGTCTCGGGACTAGCGGGAGTAGAGAGCAGTACTTC
TRBV28	.	TRBJ1-2	.	CATQQGRYGYTF	TGTGCCACTCAACAGGGACGGTATGGCTACACCTTC
TRBV27	.	TRBJ2-2	.	CASSRGTTGELFF	TGTGCCAGCAGTCGCGGGACCACCGGGGAGCTGTTTTTT
TRBV10-3	TRBD2	TRBJ2-1	.	CAIRTSSFYNEQFF	TGTGCCATTCGGACTAGCAGCTTTTACAATGAGCAGTTCTTC
TRBV29-1	.	TRBJ1-1	.	CSVGQVTGSLPNTEAFF	TGCAGCGTTGGGCAAGTGACAGGCTCATTACCGAACACTGAAGCTTTCTTT
TRBV6-5	TRBD1	TRBJ2-7	.	CASSRGTGGYEQYF	TGTGCCAGCAGCCGCGGGACAGGGGGGTACGAGCAGTACTTC
TRBV19	TRBD2	TRBJ2-5	.	CASSIGTSGRGETQYF	TGTGCCAGTAGTATAGGTACTAGCGGGAGGGGAGAGACCCAGTACTTC
TRBV5-6	TRBD1	TRBJ2-7	.	CASRVTGDYEQYF	TGTGCCAGCAGGGTAACAGGGGACTACGAGCAGTACTTC
TRBV19	TRBD1	TRBJ2-5	.	CASSPWDRAEETQYF	TGTGCCAGTAGTCCCTGGGACAGGGCCGAAGAGACCCAGTACTTC
TRBV19	.	TRBJ2-1	.	CASSIERGMTKGVYPQFF	TGTGCCAGTAGTATAGAGCGGGGGATGACCAAGGGGGTCTATCCGCAGTTCTTC